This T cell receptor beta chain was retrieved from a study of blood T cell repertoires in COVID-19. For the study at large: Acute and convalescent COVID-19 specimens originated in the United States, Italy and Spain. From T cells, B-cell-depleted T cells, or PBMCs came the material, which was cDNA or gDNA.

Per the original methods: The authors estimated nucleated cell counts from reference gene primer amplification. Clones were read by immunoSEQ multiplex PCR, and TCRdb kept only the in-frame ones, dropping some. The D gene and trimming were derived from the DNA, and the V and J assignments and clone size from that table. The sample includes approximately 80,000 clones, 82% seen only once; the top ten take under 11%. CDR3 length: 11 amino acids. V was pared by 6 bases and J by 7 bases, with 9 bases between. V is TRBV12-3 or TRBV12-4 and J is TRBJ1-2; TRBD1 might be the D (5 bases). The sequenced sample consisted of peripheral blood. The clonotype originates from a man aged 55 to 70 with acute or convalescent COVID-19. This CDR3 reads CASRGLGGYTF. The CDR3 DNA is TGTGCCAGCAGGGGACTGGGTGGCTACACCTTC.